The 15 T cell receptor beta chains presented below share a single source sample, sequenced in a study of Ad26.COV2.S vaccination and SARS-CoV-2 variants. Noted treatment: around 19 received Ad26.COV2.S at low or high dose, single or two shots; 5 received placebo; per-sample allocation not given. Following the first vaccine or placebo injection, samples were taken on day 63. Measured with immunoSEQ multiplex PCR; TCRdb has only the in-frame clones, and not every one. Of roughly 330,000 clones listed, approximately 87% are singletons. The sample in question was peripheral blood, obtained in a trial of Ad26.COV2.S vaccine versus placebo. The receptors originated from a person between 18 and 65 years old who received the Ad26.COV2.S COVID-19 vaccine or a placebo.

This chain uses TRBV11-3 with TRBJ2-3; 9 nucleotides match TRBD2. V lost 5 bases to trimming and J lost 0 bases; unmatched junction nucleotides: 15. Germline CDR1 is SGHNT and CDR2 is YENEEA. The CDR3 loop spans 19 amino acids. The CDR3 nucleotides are TGTGCCAGCAGCCCCCGGCGTAGCGGGAGTAGGGGTAGCACAGATACGCAGTATTTT. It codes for CASSPRRSGSRGSTDTQYF.

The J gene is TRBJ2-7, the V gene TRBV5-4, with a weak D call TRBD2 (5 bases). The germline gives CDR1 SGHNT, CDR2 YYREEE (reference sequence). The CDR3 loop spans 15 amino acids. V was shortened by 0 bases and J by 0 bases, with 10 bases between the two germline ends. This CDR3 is CASSLAGGRSYEQYF. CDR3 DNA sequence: TGTGCCAGCAGCTTGGCCGGCGGGCGCTCCTACGAGCAGTACTTC.

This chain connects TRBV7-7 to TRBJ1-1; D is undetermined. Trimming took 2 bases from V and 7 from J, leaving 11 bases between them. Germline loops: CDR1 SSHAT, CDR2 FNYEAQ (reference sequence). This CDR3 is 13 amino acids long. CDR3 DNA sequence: TGTGCCAGCAGCTTAAGCCCTAGTAATGAAGCTTTCTTT. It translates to CASSLSPSNEAFF.

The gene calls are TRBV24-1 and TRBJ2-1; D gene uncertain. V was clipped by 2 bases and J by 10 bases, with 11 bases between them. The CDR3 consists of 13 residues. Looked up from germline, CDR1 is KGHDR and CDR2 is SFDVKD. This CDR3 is CATSDSGFLEQFF. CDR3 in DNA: TGTGCCACCAGTGATTCTGGTTTTCTCGAGCAGTTCTTC.

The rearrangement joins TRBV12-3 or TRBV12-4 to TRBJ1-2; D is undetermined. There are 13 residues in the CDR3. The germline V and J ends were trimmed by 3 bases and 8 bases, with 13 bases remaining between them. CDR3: CASSFPGAGGYTF. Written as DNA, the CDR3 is TGTGCCAGCAGTTTCCCGGGAGCTGGGGGCTACACCTTC.

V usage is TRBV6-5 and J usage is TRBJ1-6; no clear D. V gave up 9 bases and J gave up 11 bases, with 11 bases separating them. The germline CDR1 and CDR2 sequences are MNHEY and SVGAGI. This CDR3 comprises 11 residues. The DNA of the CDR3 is TGTGCCAGTCGTACCCTGGCACCCCTCCACTTT. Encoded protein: CASRTLAPLHF.

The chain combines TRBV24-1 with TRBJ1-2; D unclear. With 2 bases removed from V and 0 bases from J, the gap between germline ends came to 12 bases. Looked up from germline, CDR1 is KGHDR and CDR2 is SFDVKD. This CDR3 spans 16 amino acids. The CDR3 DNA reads TGTGCCACCAGTGATTCAGCAGTTTCCCCTAACTATGGCTACACCTTC. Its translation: CATSDSAVSPNYGYTF.

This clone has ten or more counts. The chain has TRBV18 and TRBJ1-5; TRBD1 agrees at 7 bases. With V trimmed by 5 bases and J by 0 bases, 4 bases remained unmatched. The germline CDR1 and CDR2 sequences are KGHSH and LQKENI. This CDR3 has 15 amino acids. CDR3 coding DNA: TGTGCCAGCTCAACAGGGGAGATTAGCAATCAGCCCCAGCATTTT. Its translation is CASSTGEISNQPQHF. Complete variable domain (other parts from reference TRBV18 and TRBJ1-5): NAGVMQNPRHLVRRRGQEARLRCSPMKGHSHVYWYRQLPEEGLKFMVYLQKENIIDESGMPKERFSAEFPKEGPSILRIQQVVRGDSAAYFCASSTGEISNQPQHFGDGTRLSIL.

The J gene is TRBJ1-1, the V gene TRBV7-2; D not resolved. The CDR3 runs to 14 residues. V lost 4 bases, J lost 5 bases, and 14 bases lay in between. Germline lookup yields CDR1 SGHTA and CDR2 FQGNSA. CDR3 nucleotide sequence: TGTGCCAGCAGCTCACGGGAGGGTTGGACTGAAGCTTTCTTT. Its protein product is CASSSREGWTEAFF.

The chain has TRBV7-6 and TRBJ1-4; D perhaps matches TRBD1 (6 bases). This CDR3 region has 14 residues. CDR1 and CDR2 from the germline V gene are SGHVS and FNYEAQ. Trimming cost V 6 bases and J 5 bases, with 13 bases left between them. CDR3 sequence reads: CASSWGGANEKLFF. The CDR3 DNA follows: TGTGCCAGCAGTTGGGGGGGGGCGAATGAAAAACTGTTTTTT. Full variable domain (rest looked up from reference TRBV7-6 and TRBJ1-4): GAGVSQSPRYKVTKRGQDVALRCDPISGHVSLYWYRQALGQGPEFLTYFNYEAQQDKSGLPNDRFSAERPEGSISTLTIQRTEQRDSAMYRCASSWGGANEKLFFGSGTQLSVL.

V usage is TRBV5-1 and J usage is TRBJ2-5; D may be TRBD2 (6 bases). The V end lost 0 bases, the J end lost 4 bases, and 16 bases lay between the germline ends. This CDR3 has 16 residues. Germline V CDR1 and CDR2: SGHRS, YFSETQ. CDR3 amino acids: CASSLDTTRGLETQYF. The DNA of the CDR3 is TGCGCCAGCAGCTTGGATACGACTAGGGGACTAGAGACCCAGTACTTC.

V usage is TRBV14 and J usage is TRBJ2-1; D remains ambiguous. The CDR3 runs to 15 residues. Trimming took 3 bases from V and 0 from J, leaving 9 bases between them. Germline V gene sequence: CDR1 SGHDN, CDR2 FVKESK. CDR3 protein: CASSHWQSSYNEQFF. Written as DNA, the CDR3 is TGTGCCAGCAGCCATTGGCAAAGCTCCTACAATGAGCAGTTCTTC.

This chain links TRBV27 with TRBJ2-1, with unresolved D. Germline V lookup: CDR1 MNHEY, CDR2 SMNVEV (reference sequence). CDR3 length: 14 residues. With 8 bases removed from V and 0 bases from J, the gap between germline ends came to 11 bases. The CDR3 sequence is CASGRGNSYNEQFF. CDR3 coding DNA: TGTGCCAGCGGCCGAGGCAACTCCTACAATGAGCAGTTCTTC.

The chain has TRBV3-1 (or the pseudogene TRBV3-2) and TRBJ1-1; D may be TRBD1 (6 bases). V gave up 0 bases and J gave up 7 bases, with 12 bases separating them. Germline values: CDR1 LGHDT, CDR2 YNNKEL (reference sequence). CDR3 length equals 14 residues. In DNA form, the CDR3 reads TGTGCCAGCAGCCAAGATGGAGGGGGGGATGAAGCTTTCTTT. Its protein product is CASSQDGGGDEAFF.

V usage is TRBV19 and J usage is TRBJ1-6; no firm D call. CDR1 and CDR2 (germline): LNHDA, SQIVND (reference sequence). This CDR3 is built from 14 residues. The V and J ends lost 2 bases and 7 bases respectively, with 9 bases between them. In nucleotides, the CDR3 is TGTGCCAGTAGTATAAACTGGATAAATTCACCCCTCCACTTT. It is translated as CASSINWINSPLHF. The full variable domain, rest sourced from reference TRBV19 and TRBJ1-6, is DGGITQSPKYLFRKEGQNVTLSCEQNLNHDAMYWYRQDPGQGLRLIYYSQIVNDFQKGDIAEGYSVSREKKESFPLTVTSAQKNPTAFYLCASSINWINSPLHFGNGTRLTVT.